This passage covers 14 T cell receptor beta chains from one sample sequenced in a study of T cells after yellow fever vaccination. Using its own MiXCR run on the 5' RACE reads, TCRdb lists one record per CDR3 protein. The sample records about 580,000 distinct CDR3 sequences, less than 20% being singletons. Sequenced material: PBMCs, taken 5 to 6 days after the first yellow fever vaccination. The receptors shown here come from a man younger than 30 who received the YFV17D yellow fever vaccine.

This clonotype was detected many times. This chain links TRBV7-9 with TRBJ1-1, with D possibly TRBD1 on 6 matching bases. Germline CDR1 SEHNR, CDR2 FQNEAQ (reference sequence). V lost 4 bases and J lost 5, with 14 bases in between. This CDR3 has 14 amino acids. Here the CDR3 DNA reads TGTGCCAGCAGCTCTGGCGGGGGCGGGACTGAAGCTTTCTTT. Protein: CASSSGGGGTEAFF.

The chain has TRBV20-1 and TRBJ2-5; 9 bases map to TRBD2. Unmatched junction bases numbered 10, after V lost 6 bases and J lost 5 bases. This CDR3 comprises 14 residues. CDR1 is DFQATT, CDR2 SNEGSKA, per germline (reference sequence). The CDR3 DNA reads TGCAGTGCCGTACCTAGCGGGGTATGGGAGACCCAGTACTTC. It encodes CSAVPSGVWETQYF.

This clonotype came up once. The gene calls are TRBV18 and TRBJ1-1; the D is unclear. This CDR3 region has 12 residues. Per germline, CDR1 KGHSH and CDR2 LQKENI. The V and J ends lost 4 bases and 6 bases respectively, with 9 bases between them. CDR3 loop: CASSHELAEAFF. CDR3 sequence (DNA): TGTGCCAGCTCACATGAACTCGCTGAAGCTTTCTTT.

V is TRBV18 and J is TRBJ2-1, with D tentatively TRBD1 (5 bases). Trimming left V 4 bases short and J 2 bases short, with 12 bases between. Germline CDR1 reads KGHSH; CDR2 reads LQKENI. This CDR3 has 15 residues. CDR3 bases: TGTGCCAGCTCACTTCTCGACAGTACCTACAATGAGCAGTTCTTC. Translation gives CASSLLDSTYNEQFF. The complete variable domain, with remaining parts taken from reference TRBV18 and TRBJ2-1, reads NAGVMQNPRHLVRRRGQEARLRCSPMKGHSHVYWYRQLPEEGLKFMVYLQKENIIDESGMPKERFSAEFPKEGPSILRIQQVVRGDSAAYFCASSLLDSTYNEQFFGPGTRLTVL.

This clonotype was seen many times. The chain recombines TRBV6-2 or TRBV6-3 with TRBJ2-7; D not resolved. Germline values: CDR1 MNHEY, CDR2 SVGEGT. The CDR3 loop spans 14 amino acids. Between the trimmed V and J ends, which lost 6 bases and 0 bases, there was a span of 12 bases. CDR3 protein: CASSPGGSSYEQYF. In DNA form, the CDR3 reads TGTGCCAGCAGCCCGGGCGGCAGCTCCTACGAGCAGTACTTC.

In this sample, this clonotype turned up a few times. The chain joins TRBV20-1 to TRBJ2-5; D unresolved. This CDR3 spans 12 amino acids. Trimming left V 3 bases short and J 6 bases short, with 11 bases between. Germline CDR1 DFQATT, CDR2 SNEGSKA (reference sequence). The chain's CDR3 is CSASQSTQTQYF. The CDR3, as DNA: TGCAGTGCTAGTCAATCTACCCAGACCCAGTACTTC.

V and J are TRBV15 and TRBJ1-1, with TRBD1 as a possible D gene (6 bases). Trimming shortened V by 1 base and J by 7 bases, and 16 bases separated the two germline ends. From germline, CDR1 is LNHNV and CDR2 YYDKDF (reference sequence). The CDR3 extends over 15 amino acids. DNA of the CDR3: TGTGCCACCAGCAGAGGGGGGGCAGGGACCCTTGAAGCTTTCTTT. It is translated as CATSRGGAGTLEAFF.

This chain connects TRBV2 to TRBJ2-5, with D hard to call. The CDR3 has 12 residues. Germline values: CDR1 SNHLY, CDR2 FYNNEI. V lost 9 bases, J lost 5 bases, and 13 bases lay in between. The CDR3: CASVNYGETQYF. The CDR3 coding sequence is TGTGCCAGTGTTAACTATGGGGAGACCCAGTACTTC.

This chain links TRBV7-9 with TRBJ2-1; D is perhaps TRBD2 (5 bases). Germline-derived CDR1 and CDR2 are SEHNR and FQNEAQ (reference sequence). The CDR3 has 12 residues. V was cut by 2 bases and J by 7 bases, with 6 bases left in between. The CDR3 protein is CASSLLANEQFF. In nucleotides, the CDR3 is TGTGCCAGCAGCTTACTAGCAAATGAGCAGTTCTTC.

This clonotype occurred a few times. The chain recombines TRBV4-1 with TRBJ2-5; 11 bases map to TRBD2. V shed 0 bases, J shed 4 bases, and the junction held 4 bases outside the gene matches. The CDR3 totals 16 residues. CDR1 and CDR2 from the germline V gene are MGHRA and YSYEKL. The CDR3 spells CASSQEGGTSGETQYF. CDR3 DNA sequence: TGCGCCAGCAGCCAAGAAGGGGGGACTAGCGGAGAGACCCAGTACTTC.

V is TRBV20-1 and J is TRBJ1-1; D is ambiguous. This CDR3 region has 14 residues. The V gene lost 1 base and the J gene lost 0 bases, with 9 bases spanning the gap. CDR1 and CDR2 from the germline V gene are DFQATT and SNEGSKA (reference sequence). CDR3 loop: CSARVAEVNTEAFF. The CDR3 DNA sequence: TGCAGTGCTAGAGTGGCCGAAGTGAACACTGAAGCTTTCTTT.

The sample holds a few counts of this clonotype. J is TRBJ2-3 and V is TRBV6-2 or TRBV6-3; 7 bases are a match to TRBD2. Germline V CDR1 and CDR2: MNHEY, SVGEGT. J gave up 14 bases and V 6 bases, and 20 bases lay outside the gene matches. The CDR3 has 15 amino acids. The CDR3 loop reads CASSPFGGGERFRYF. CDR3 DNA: TGTGCCAGCAGCCCCTTCGGCGGGGGAGAAAGATTTCGGTATTTT.

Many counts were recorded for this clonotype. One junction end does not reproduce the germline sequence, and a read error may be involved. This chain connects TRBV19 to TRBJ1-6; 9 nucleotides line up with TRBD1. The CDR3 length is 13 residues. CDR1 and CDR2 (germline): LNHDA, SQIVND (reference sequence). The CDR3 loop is CASSTGGNSPLHF. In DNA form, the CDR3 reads TGCGCCAGCAGCACAGGGGGCAATTCACCCCTCCACTTT.

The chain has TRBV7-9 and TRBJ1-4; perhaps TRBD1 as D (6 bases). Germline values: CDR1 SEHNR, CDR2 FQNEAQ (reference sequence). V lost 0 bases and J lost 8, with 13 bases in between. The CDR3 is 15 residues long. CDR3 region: CASSLAPGAGEKLFF. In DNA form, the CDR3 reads TGTGCCAGCAGCTTAGCACCGGGGGCCGGGGAAAAACTGTTTTTT.